These 26 T cell receptor beta chains share one sample of origin, sequenced in a study of T-cell reconstitution after alpha-beta-depleted transplantation in children. Construction of the TCRbeta library involved unique molecular identifiers. MiXCR was run by TCRdb on the PCR reads, yielding one entry per CDR3 protein. Of fewer than 400,000 distinct CDR3 sequences detected, just over 20% appear once; the ten largest clones hold over 3.5%. The source was PBMCs from the stem cell graft donor, collected from the stem cell graft. Source of these receptors: a human donor who donated a stem cell graft to a child with acute myeloid leukemia.

This clonotype came up once. This rearrangement joins TRBV6-2 or TRBV6-3 to TRBJ2-3; unclear D gene. The length of the CDR3 is 12 residues. V gave up 2 bases and J gave up 5 bases, with 5 bases separating them. Germline CDR1 MNHEY, CDR2 SVGEGT. As DNA, the CDR3 is TGTGCCAGCAGTTACAAAGGAGATACGCAGTATTTT. As protein: CASSYKGDTQYF.

The V gene is TRBV28, the J gene TRBJ2-1; D might be TRBD1 (5 bases). This CDR3 has 15 residues. V was cut by 7 bases and J by 9 bases, with 22 bases left in between. The germline CDR1 and CDR2 sequences are MDHEN and SYDVKM. CDR3 in DNA: TGTGCCAGCACTCCCTGGCAGGGCGGAGTGAGTGAGCAGTTCTTC. It translates to CASTPWQGGVSEQFF. The full variable domain, rest sourced from reference TRBV28 and TRBJ2-1, is DVKVTQSSRYLVKRTGEKVFLECVQDMDHENMFWYRQDPGLGLRLIYFSYDVKMKEKGDIPEGYSVSREKKERFSLILESASTNQTSMYLCASTPWQGGVSEQFFGPGTRLTVL.

The CDR3, as DNA: TGCAGTGCTAGAGATGGACTAGCAGCCGCCTACGAGCAGTACTTC. As protein: CSARDGLAAAYEQYF. The genes are TRBV20-1 and TRBJ2-7, with 8 bases matching TRBD2. The CDR3 is made up of 15 amino acids. J lost 2 bases, V lost 0 bases, and 6 bases had no gene match. Germline-derived CDR1 and CDR2 are DFQATT and SNEGSKA (reference sequence).

This clonotype was found many times. The CDR3 sequence is CSASGSPYYEQYF. The CDR3, as DNA: TGCAGCGCTAGCGGGAGCCCCTACTACGAGCAGTACTTC. The rearrangement links TRBV29-1 to TRBJ2-7, with 10 bases lining up with TRBD2. V was pared by 7 bases and J by 3 bases, with 6 bases of the junction left unmatched. Germline-derived CDR1 and CDR2 are SQVTM and ANQGSEA. The CDR3 sequence is 13 residues long.

The rearrangement uses TRBV27 and TRBJ2-5, with a tentative D call TRBD2 (6 bases). Germline loops: CDR1 MNHEY, CDR2 SMNVEV (reference sequence). With 0 bases removed from V and 4 bases from J, the gap between germline ends came to 15 bases. CDR3 length: 16 residues. The CDR3 coding sequence is TGTGCCAGCAGTTTATCGGTGGGTCGGGGGATAGAGACCCAGTACTTC. This codes for CASSLSVGRGIETQYF.

Many counts were recorded for this clonotype. The chain joins TRBV29-1 to TRBJ2-7; D gene uncertain. CDR1 SQVTM and CDR2 ANQGSEA come from the germline V gene. The CDR3 sequence is 12 residues long. V dropped 5 bases and J dropped 0 bases, with 8 bases sitting between them. The CDR3 DNA reads as TGCAGCGTTTGGGTGGACTCCTACGAGCAGTACTTC. Its translation is CSVWVDSYEQYF.

The CDR3 bases are TGTGCCAGCAGTCCCATCTCTCTCGAGCAGTACTTC. The encoded protein is CASSPISLEQYF. The chain recombines TRBV12-3 or TRBV12-4 with TRBJ2-7; D is undetermined. The ends were cut back, 5 bases at V and 6 bases at J, with 11 bases in the middle. CDR3 length: 12 residues.

V usage is TRBV7-6 and J usage is TRBJ2-7; TRBD2 matches at 7 bases. CDR3 size: 17 residues. V lost 5 bases, J lost 7 bases, and 20 bases stayed unmatched. The germline V gene encodes CDR1 SGHVS and CDR2 FNYEAQ. The CDR3 sequence: CASSLSPRGPIGGEQYF. CDR3 nucleotide sequence: TGTGCCAGCAGCCTGAGCCCCCGGGGTCCGATCGGGGGGGAGCAGTACTTC.

This clonotype was counted a few times. J is TRBJ2-5 and V is TRBV20-1, with TRBD2 as a possible D gene (5 bases). The CDR3 covers 14 residues. The V end was cut by 5 bases, the J end by 2 bases, with 15 bases between. Per the germline V gene, CDR1 is DFQATT and CDR2 is SNEGSKA (reference sequence). Here the CDR3 reads CSASSPGGQETQYF. In DNA form, the CDR3 reads TGCAGTGCTTCCTCCCCTGGCGGGCAAGAGACCCAGTACTTC.

A few counts support this clonotype. The chain is built from TRBV6-5 and TRBJ2-3; 8 bases align to TRBD2. Germline V lookup: CDR1 MNHEY, CDR2 SVGAGI. After removal of 4 bases from V and 2 bases from J, the junction contained 8 bases not matched to a gene. This CDR3 is built from 16 residues. The CDR3 DNA reads TGTGCCAGCAGTTCAATTAGCGGGACTAACACAGATACGCAGTATTTT. The encoded protein is CASSSISGTNTDTQYF.

The chain is built from TRBV20-1 and TRBJ2-7, with 9 bases lining up with TRBD1. Trimming took 0 bases from V and 3 from J; bases not matched to a gene: 12. The CDR3 runs 17 residues. Germline V gene sequence: CDR1 DFQATT, CDR2 SNEGSKA (reference sequence). The CDR3 nucleotides read TGCAGTGCTAGAGATTGGAGGACAGGGGTTAGTTTCTACGAGCAGTACTTC. Its translation: CSARDWRTGVSFYEQYF.

This clonotype appeared many times. The V and J genes are TRBV12-3 or TRBV12-4 and TRBJ1-1; D perhaps matches TRBD1 (6 bases). The CDR3 sequence is 13 residues long. The V end was cut by 3 bases, the J end by 11 bases, with 16 bases between. CDR3 region: CASSLMEGVVAFF. CDR3 nucleotides: TGTGCCAGCAGTTTGATGGAGGGGGTCGTTGCTTTCTTT.

This chain uses TRBV9 with TRBJ2-3; D not resolved. Trimming removed 3 bases from V and 1 base from J, with 12 bases in between. The CDR3 runs 15 residues. Germline V gene sequence: CDR1 SGDLS, CDR2 YYNGEE. CDR3 nucleotides: TGTGCCAGCAGCGGAGGCGGAATCGGCACAGATACGCAGTATTTT. This translates into CASSGGGIGTDTQYF.

This clonotype was counted ten times or more. The gene calls are TRBV24-1 and TRBJ2-7; D unresolved. This CDR3 has 12 residues. CDR1 KGHDR and CDR2 SFDVKD come from the germline V gene. Trimming took off 3 bases at V and 6 bases at J, with 8 bases between the two ends. As DNA, the CDR3 is TGTGCCACCAGTGATCTGGGGTTCGAGCAGTACTTC. Amino acid sequence: CATSDLGFEQYF.

The chain combines TRBV10-1 with TRBJ2-5; 9 bases line up with TRBD2. The germline V gene has CDR1 WNHNN and CDR2 SYGVQD (reference sequence). This CDR3 region has 17 residues. V was clipped by 0 bases and J by 3 bases; unmatched bases: 8. DNA for the CDR3: TGCGCCAGCAGTGAGTCGACTCTGCGGGAGGGCAAAGAGACCCAGTACTTC. Its translation: CASSESTLREGKETQYF.

This clonotype was observed many times. This chain links TRBV20-1 with TRBJ2-1; 8 bases line up with TRBD2. V was clipped by 0 bases and J by 2 bases; unmatched bases: 6. Germline CDR1 is DFQATT and CDR2 is SNEGSKA (reference sequence). This CDR3 contains 16 residues. The CDR3 sequence: CSARDPIAGPYNEQFF. The CDR3 DNA is TGCAGTGCTAGAGATCCCATAGCGGGGCCCTACAATGAGCAGTTCTTC.

J is TRBJ2-3 and V is TRBV5-1; no firm D call. This CDR3 spans 13 amino acids. Trimming removed 0 bases from V and 6 bases from J, with 8 bases in between. CDR1 is SGHRS, CDR2 YFSETQ, per germline. The CDR3 region has the DNA TGCGCCAGCAGCTTGGTAATCGCGGATACGCAGTATTTT. Translation: CASSLVIADTQYF.

This clonotype was seen a single time. The J gene is TRBJ2-1, the V gene TRBV15; TRBD2 agrees at 9 bases. The junction had 7 bases not matched to a gene; V was cut back by 0 bases and J by 4 bases. The CDR3 length is 17 residues. CDR1 is LNHNV, CDR2 YYDKDF, per germline (reference sequence). In DNA, the CDR3 is TGTGCCACCAGCAGAGATACAGCGGGAGGATTTTACAATGAGCAGTTCTTC. It yields the protein CATSRDTAGGFYNEQFF.

The chain recombines TRBV28 with TRBJ2-1, with 9 nucleotides matching TRBD2. From germline, CDR1 is MDHEN and CDR2 SYDVKM. The CDR3 extends over 19 amino acids. The V segment lost 4 bases and the J segment 0 bases; nucleotides outside the gene matches: 13. CDR3 nucleotide sequence: TGTGCCAGCAGTTCCTGGATGACTAGCGGAACGAGCTCCTACAATGAGCAGTTCTTC. Translated, it gives CASSSWMTSGTSSYNEQFF. Full variable domain (rest looked up from reference TRBV28 and TRBJ2-1): DVKVTQSSRYLVKRTGEKVFLECVQDMDHENMFWYRQDPGLGLRLIYFSYDVKMKEKGDIPEGYSVSREKKERFSLILESASTNQTSMYLCASSSWMTSGTSSYNEQFFGPGTRLTVL.

The rearrangement uses TRBV2 and TRBJ2-3; possible D gene TRBD2, 6 bases. Between the trimmed V and J ends, which lost 4 bases and 1 base, there was a span of 15 bases. From germline, CDR1 is SNHLY and CDR2 FYNNEI. This CDR3 has 16 residues. The CDR3 coding sequence is TGTGCCAGCAGTGTGATCGCGGGGTCGCGCACAGATACGCAGTATTTT. Amino acid sequence: CASSVIAGSRTDTQYF.

This chain uses TRBV7-8 with TRBJ2-1; TRBD1 matches 10 bases. The CDR3 is made up of 15 amino acids. CDR1 and CDR2 from the germline V gene are SGHVS and FQNEAQ. Losses at the gene ends were 5 bases for V and 8 bases for J; bases not matched to a gene: 9. In DNA, the CDR3 is TGTGCCAGCAGCCTCCGGGACAGGGGTGGAGATGAGCAGTTCTTC. This translates into CASSLRDRGGDEQFF.

The sample holds one count of this clonotype. The chain joins TRBV4-1 to TRBJ1-1; tentative D call: TRBD1 (5 bases). V shed 6 bases and J shed 3 bases, with 23 bases lying between them. The CDR3 has 17 residues. Germline loops: CDR1 MGHRA, CDR2 YSYEKL. The DNA for the CDR3 is TGCGCCAGCAGGGGGTGGGGTCTTCAGGGTCTGTACACTGAAGCTTTCTTT. It is translated as CASRGWGLQGLYTEAFF.

About this clonotype: One junction end disagrees with the germline gene, perhaps due to a read error. V and J are TRBV4-1 and TRBJ2-2, with a tentative D call TRBD1 (7 bases). The CDR3 spans 16 residues. Germline lookup yields CDR1 MGHRA and CDR2 YSYEKL. The CDR3, as DNA: TGCGCCAGCAGCCTAGAGACAGGGTCGAACACCGGGGGGCTGTTTTTT. This codes for CASSLETGSNTGGLFF.

The chain links TRBV7-6 to TRBJ2-3; perhaps TRBD2 as D (6 bases). Deletions cut 1 base from V and 4 bases from J, with 12 bases between. Per the germline V gene, CDR1 is SGHVS and CDR2 is FNYEAQ. The CDR3 spans 15 residues. DNA of the CDR3: TGTGCCAGCAGCTTAGGCGGGGAGTCCGCAGATACGCAGTATTTT. Translated: CASSLGGESADTQYF.

The chain recombines TRBV12-3 or TRBV12-4 with TRBJ1-1, with unresolved D. Trimming left V 6 bases short and J 5 bases short, with 13 bases between. The CDR3 is 13 amino acids. CDR3 bases: TGTGCCAGCAGCTCTGACGGGGAGACTGAAGCTTTCTTT. Encoded protein: CASSSDGETEAFF.

This clonotype appeared a few times. V is TRBV6-1 and J is TRBJ2-7, with TRBD1 identical over 8 bases. From germline, CDR1 is MNHNS and CDR2 SASEGT. This CDR3 has 12 residues. V shed 5 bases, J shed 5 bases, and the junction held 2 bases outside the gene matches. CDR3 DNA: TGTGCCAGCAGTCCAGGGGGCCACGAGCAGTACTTC. It codes for CASSPGGHEQYF.